These 8 T cell receptor beta chains were sequenced from one sample in a study of breast tumors, draining lymph nodes, adjacent tissues. TCRdb analysed the multiplex PCR reads with MiXCR anew, one entry per CDR3 protein. The table includes about 220,000 distinct CDR3 sequences, nearly 35% detected once. The lymph nodes were axillary draining lymph nodes from breast cancer patients. The material sequenced was axillary lymph node tissue. The receptors originated from a female donor with breast cancer. Some clones in this sample may be carry-over from other donors' samples.

This clonotype is a singleton in its sample. One end of the junction varies from germline; a read error may be responsible. This chain links TRBV2 with TRBJ2-2; 11 bases line up with TRBD2. The CDR3 length is 15 residues. Germline loops: CDR1 SNHLY, CDR2 FYNNEI. The CDR3 DNA follows: TGTGCCAGCAGTGAACTAGCGGGAGGTGGGGGGGGGCTGTTTTTT. Translation gives CASSELAGGGGGLFF.

The J gene is TRBJ2-1, the V gene TRBV12-3 or TRBV12-4; the D gene is possibly TRBD1 (6 bases). The CDR3 is 16 residues long. The V end lost 2 bases, the J end lost 1 base, and 12 bases lay between the germline ends. For the CDR3, the DNA is TGTGCCAGCAGTTTAATACAGGGTCCTTCCTACAATGAGCAGTTCTTC. Translated, it gives CASSLIQGPSYNEQFF.

This clonotype was recorded many times. This chain connects TRBV7-9 to TRBJ2-2; D is unclear. Trimming stripped 3 bases from V and 7 bases from J, with 9 bases between. This CDR3 has 13 residues. The germline V gene encodes CDR1 SEHNR and CDR2 FQNEAQ (reference sequence). CDR3 bases: TGTGCCAGCAGCTTTCAGCCTCGCGGGGAGCTGTTTTTT. It codes for CASSFQPRGELFF.

This clonotype came up once. A read error may explain this, as a much larger clone is one base away. The J gene is TRBJ2-7, the V gene TRBV3-1; the match to TRBD2 covers 13 bases. This CDR3 has 16 residues. Germline assignment: CDR1 LGHDT and CDR2 YNNKEL (reference sequence). The CDR3 protein is CASSQGLAGLRDEQSF. DNA of the CDR3: TGTGCCAGCAGCCAGGGACTAGCGGGATTGCGGGACGAGCAGTCCTTC.

To note about this clonotype: A read error may explain this, as a much larger clone is one base away. The chain employs TRBV9 and TRBJ2-1; D uncertain. CDR3 length equals 15 residues. Germline lookup yields CDR1 SGDLS and CDR2 YYNGEE. Here the CDR3 DNA reads TGTGCCAGCAGCGTCCAACCGAACTCCTACAATGAGCCGTTCTTC. It yields the protein CASSVQPNSYNEPFF.

The chain uses TRBV7-3 and TRBJ1-4, with TRBD1 identical over 8 bases. Germline lookup yields CDR1 SGHTA and CDR2 FQGTGA. The CDR3 runs 18 residues. Losses at the gene ends were 5 bases for V and 7 bases for J; bases not matched to a gene: 18. This CDR3 reads CASSPKTSGAGGFEKLFF. CDR3 nucleotide sequence: TGTGCCAGCAGCCCGAAGACTAGCGGGGCAGGGGGCTTTGAAAAACTGTTTTTT.

This clonotype was recorded many times. The V call is TRBV4-1, the J call TRBJ1-2; TRBD1 matches at 9 bases. Germline-derived CDR1 and CDR2 are MGHRA and YSYEKL. The V segment lost 5 bases and the J segment 2 bases; nucleotides outside the gene matches: 9. The CDR3 has 16 amino acids. Written as DNA, the CDR3 is TGCGCCAGCAGCTCGGGACAGGGTATTGGGAACTATGGCTACACCTTC. Translation gives CASSSGQGIGNYGYTF.

This clonotype was seen a handful of times. This chain links TRBV6-1 with TRBJ2-1, with 8 bases identical to TRBD2. CDR1 is MNHNS and CDR2 is SASEGT in the germline V gene. V was pared by 4 bases and J by 7 bases, with 12 bases of the junction left unmatched. The CDR3 sequence is 16 residues long. CDR3 DNA sequence: TGTGCCAGCAGTGTGTCAAGCGGGGGCCCTCTTAATGAGCAGTTCTTC. This sequence encodes CASSVSSGGPLNEQFF.